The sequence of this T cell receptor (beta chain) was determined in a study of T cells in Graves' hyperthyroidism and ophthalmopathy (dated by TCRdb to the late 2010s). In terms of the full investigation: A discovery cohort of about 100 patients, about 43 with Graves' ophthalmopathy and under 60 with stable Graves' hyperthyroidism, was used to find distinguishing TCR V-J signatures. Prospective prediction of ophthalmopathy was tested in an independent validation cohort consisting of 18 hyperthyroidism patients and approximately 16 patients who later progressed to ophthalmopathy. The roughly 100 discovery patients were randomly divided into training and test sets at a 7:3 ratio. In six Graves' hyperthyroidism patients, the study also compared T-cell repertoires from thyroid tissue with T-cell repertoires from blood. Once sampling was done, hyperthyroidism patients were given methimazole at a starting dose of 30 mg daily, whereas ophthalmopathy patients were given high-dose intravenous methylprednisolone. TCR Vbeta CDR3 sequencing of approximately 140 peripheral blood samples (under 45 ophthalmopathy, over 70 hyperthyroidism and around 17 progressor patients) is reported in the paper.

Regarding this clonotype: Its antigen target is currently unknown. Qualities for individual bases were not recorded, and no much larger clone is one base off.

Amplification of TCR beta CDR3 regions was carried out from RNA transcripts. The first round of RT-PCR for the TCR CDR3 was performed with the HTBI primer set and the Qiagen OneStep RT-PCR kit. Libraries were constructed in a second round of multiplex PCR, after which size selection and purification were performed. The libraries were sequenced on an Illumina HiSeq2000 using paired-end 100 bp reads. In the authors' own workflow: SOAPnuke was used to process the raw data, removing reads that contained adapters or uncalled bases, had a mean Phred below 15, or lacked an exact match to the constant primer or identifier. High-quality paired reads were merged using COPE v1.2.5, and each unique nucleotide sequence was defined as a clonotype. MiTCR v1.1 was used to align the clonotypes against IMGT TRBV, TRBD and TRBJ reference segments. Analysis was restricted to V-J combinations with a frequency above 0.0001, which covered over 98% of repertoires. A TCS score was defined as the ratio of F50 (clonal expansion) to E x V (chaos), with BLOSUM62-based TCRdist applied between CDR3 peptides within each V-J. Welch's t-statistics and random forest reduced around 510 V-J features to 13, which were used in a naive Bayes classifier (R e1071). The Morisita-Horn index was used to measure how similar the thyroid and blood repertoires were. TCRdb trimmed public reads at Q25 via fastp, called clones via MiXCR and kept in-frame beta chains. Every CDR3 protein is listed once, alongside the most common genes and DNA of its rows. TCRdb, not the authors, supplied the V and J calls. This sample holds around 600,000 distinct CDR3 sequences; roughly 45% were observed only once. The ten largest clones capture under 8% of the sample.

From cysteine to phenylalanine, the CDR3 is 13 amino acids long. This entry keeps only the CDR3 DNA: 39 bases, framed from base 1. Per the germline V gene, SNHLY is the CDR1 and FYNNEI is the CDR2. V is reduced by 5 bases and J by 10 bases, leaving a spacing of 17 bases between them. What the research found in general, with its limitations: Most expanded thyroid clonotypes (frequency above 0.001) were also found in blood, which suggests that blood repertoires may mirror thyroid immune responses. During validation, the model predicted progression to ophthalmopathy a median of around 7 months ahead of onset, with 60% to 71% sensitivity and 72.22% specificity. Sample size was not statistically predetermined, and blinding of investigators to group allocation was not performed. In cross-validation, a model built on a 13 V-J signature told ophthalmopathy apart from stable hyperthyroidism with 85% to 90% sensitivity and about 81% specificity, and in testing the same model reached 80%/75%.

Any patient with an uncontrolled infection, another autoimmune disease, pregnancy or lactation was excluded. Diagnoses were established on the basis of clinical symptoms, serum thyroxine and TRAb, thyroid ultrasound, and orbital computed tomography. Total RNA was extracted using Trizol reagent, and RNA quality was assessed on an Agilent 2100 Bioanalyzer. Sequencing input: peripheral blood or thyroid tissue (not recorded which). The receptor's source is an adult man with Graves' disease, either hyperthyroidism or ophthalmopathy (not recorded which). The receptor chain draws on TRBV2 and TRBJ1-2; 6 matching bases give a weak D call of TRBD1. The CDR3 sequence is CASSLGGFRDYTF. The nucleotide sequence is TGTGCCAGCAGTTTAGGGGGATTTCGTGACTACACCTTC.